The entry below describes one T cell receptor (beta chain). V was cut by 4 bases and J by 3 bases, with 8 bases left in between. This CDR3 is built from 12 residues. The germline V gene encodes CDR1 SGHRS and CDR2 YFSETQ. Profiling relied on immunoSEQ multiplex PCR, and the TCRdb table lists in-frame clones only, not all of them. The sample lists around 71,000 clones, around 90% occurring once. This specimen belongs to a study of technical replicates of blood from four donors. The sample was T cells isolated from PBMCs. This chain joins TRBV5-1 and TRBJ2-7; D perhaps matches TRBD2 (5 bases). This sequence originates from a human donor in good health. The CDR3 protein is CASSGGRYEQYF. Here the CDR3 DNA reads TGCGCCAGCAGCGGAGGACGCTACGAGCAGTACTTC.